This section outlines one T cell receptor (beta chain) sequence together with its context. The data originate from a study of blood T cells in healthy people across ages. There are 16 residues in the CDR3. Trimming took off 4 bases at V and 13 bases at J, with 27 bases between the two ends. From germline, CDR1 is SGHRS and CDR2 YFSETQ. Next came a second PCR, run for about 6 to 12 cycles, which used a sample-barcoded 5' primer along with a J-beta primer mix. TCRdb fed the 5' RACE reads into MiXCR, producing one record per CDR3 protein. The sample consists of 750,000 to 950,000 distinct CDR3 sequences, about 53% of them appearing once.

The specimen sequenced was blood. J is TRBJ2-4 and V is TRBV5-1; tentatively, D is TRBD1 or TRBD2 (7 bases each). The TCR comes from a man at least 80 years old in good health. CDR3 nucleotides: TGCGCCAGCAGCCCTCGGCGATGGGACAGCCGGGGGGAGCAGTACTTC. Protein product: CASSPRRWDSRGEQYF.